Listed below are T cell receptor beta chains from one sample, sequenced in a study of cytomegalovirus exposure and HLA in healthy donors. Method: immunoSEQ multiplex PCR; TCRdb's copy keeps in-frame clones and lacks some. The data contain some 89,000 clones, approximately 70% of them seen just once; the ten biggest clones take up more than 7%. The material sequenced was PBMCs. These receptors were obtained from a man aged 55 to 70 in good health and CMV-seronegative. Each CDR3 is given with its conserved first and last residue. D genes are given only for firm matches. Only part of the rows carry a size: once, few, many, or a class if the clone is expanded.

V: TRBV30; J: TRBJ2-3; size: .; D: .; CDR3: CAWSFGGSTDTQYF; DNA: TGTGCCTGGAGTTTCGGGGGAAGCACAGATACGCAGTATTTT
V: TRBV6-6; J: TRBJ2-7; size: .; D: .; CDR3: CASSSDYYEQYF; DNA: TGTGCCAGCAGTTCGGACTACTACGAGCAGTACTTC
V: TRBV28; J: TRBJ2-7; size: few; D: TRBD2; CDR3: CASGREVTYEQYF; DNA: TGTGCCAGCGGCCGGGAGGTCACCTACGAGCAGTACTTC
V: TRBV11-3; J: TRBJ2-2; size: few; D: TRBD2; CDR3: CASSSLAGENTGELFF; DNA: TGTGCCAGCAGCTCGCTAGCGGGGGAAAACACCGGGGAGCTGTTTTTT
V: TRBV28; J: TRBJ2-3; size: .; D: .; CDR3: CASSRGPRTGTDTQYF; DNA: TGTGCCAGCAGTAGGGGACCCAGGACAGGCACAGATACGCAGTATTTT
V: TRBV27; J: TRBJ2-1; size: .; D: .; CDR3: CASSPLSGSYNEQFF; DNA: TGTGCCAGCAGTCCATTGAGCGGGTCCTACAATGAGCAGTTCTTC
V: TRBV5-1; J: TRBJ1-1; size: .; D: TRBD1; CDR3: CASRPGTGTEAFF; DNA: TGCGCCAGTCGACCGGGGACAGGGACTGAAGCTTTCTTT
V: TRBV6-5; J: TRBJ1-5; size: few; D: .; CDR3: CASSDQGRGQPQHF; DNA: TGTGCCAGCAGTGATCAGGGAAGAGGTCAGCCCCAGCATTTT
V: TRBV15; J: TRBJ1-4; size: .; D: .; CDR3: CATSPQGSTNEKLFF; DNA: TGTGCCACCAGCCCTCAGGGTTCAACTAATGAAAAACTGTTTTTT
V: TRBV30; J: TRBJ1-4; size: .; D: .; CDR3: CAWGAGGTQFTSTNEKLFF; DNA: TGTGCCTGGGGGGCCGGGGGAACTCAATTTACCTCAACTAATGAAAAACTGTTTTTT
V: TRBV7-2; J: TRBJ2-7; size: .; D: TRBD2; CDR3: CASSLDLAGVGEQYF; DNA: TGTGCCAGCAGCTTGGATCTAGCGGGAGTGGGAGAGCAGTACTTC
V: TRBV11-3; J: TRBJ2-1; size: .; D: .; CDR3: CASSNQGGYDEQFF; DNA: TGTGCCAGCAGCAATCAGGGGGGCTACGATGAGCAGTTCTTC
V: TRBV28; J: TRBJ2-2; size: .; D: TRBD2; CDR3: CASSSPGLAGGNTGELFF; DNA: TGTGCCAGCAGCTCGCCGGGACTAGCGGGGGGGAACACCGGGGAGCTGTTTTTT
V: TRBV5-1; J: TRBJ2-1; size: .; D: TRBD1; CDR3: CASSFRQQGGNEQFF; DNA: TGCGCCAGCAGCTTTCGACAACAGGGGGGCAATGAGCAGTTCTTC
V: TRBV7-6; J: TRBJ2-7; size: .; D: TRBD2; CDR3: CASSSRGGYEQYF; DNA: TGTGCCAGCAGCTCTAGGGGAGGGTACGAGCAGTACTTC
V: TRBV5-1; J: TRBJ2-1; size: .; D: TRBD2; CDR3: CASSDSGILFLNEQFF; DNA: TGCGCCAGCAGCGATAGCGGGATCCTTTTCCTTAATGAGCAGTTCTTC
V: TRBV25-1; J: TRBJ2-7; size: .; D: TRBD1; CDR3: CASSESQGQGWTYEQYF; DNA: TGTGCCAGCAGTGAATCACAGGGGCAGGGGTGGACCTACGAGCAGTACTTC
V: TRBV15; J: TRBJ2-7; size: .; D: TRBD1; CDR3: CATSPVGGTGRNEQYF; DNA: TGTGCCACCAGCCCAGTCGGTGGGACAGGGAGAAACGAGCAGTACTTC
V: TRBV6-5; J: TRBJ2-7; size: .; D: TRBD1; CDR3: CASSTRTGGFGEQYF; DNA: TGTGCCAGCAGTACAAGGACAGGGGGCTTTGGCGAGCAGTACTTC
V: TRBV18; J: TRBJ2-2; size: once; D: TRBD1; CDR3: CASSPGQGTGELFF; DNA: TGTGCCAGCTCACCGGGACAGGGGACCGGGGAGCTGTTTTTT
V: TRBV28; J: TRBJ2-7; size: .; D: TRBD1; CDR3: CASTDLRGQGGYEQYF; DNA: TGTGCCAGCACCGATCTAAGGGGACAGGGGGGCTACGAGCAGTACTTC
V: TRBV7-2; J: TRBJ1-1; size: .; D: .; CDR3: CASSLSPGNTEAFF; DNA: TGTGCCAGCAGCTTATCCCCAGGAAACACTGAAGCTTTCTTT
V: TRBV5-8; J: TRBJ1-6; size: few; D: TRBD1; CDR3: CASSLFQGDNSPLHF; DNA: TGTGCCAGCAGCTTGTTCCAGGGGGATAATTCACCCCTCCACTTT
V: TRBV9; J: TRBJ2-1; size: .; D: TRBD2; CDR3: CASSLAGGNEQFF; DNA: TGTGCCAGTAGCCTAGCGGGGGGGAATGAGCAGTTCTTC
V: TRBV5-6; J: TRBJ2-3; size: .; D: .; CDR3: CASSLLEFGDTQYF; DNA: TGTGCCAGCAGCTTGCTAGAGTTCGGAGATACGCAGTATTTT
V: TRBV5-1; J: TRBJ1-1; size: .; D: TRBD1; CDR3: CASSSGTDTEAFF; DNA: TGCGCCAGCAGCTCCGGGACAGACACTGAAGCTTTCTTT
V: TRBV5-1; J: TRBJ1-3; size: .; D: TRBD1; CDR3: CASSSGTGANTIYF; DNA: TGCGCCAGCAGCTCCGGGACAGGGGCAAACACCATATATTTT
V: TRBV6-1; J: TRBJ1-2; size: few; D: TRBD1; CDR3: CASEDRENYGYTF; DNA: TGTGCCAGCGAAGACAGGGAGAACTATGGCTACACCTTC
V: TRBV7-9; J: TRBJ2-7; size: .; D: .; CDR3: CASSLAFTGQPEQYF; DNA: TGTGCCAGCAGCTTAGCCTTTACCGGACAGCCCGAGCAGTACTTC
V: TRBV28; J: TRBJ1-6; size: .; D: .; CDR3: CASTPGSQGYNSPLHF; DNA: TGTGCCAGCACCCCCGGCTCACAGGGCTATAATTCACCCCTCCACTTT
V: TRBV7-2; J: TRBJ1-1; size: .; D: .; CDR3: CASSFGGPGTEAFF; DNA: TGTGCCAGCAGCTTTGGGGGCCCGGGGACTGAAGCTTTCTTT
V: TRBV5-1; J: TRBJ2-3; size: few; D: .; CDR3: CASSLVGRGDTSHQYF; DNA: TGCGCCAGCAGCTTGGTGGGCAGGGGCGATACCAGTCATCAGTATTTT
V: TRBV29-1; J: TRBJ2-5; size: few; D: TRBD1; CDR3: CSVARVDRGDGETQYF; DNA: TGCAGCGTTGCGAGGGTGGACAGGGGAGATGGAGAGACCCAGTACTTC
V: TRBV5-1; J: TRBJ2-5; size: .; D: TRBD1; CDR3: CASSPGGSGQETQYF; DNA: TGCGCCAGCAGCCCAGGGGGATCTGGGCAAGAGACCCAGTACTTC
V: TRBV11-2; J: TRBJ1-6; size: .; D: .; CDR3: CASSLRGFNSPLHF; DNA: TGTGCCAGCAGCTTACGGGGATTTAATTCACCCCTCCACTTT
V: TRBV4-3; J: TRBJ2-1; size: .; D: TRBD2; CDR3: CASSQGLTSGAYNEQFF; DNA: TGCGCCAGCAGCCAAGGGCTGACTAGCGGGGCATACAATGAGCAGTTCTTC
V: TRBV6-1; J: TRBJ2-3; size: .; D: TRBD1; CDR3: CASSIQGADTQYF; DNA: TGTGCCAGCAGTATACAGGGGGCAGATACGCAGTATTTT
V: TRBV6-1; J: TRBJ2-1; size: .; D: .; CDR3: CASSEVWGDLGNEQFF; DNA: TGTGCCAGCAGTGAAGTATGGGGGGATCTGGGAAATGAGCAGTTCTTC
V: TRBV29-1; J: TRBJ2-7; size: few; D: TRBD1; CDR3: CSVSDRSRTYEQYF; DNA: TGCAGCGTCTCGGACAGGTCGAGAACCTACGAGCAGTACTTC
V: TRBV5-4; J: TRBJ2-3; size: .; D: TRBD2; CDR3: CASSTDPSGGYAGSTDTQYF; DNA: TGTGCCAGCAGCACCGATCCTAGCGGGGGGTACGCGGGAAGCACAGATACGCAGTATTTT
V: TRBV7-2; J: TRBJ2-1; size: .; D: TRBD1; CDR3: CASSRTGSSYNEQFF; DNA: TGTGCCAGCAGCAGGACAGGGAGCTCCTACAATGAGCAGTTCTTC
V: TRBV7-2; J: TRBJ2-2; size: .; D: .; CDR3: CASSLSRWNTGELFF; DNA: TGTGCCAGCAGCTTATCACGGTGGAACACCGGGGAGCTGTTTTTT
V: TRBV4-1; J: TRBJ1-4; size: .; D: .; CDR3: CASSGGGQGRVTNEKLFF; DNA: TGCGCCAGCAGCGGAGGAGGGCAGGGAAGGGTAACTAATGAAAAACTGTTTTTT
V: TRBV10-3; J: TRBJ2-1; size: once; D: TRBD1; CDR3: CASQGADSIYNEQFF; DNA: TGTGCCTCCCAGGGGGCGGATTCCATCTACAATGAGCAGTTCTTC
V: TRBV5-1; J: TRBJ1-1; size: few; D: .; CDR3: CASSLTATEYTEAFF; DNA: TGCGCCAGCAGCTTGACAGCAACGGAATACACTGAAGCTTTCTTT
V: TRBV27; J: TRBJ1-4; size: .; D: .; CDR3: CASKSLKAGAGEKLFF; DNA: TGTGCCTCAAAGTCTCTAAAGGCAGGGGCAGGTGAAAAACTGTTTTTT
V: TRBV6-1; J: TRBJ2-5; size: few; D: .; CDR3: CASSTFGEVQTQYF; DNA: TGTGCCAGCAGCACCTTCGGAGAGGTGCAGACCCAGTACTTC
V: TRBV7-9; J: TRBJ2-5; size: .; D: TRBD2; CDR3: CASVIGRREGQETQYF; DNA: TGTGCCAGCGTGATAGGTAGAAGGGAGGGGCAAGAGACCCAGTACTTC
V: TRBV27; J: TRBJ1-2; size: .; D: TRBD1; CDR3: CASRGQGRGYGYTF; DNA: TGTGCCAGCAGGGGACAGGGGCGTGGGTATGGCTACACCTTC
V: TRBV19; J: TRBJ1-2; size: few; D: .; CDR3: CASGQGIVHYGYTF; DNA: TGTGCCAGTGGTCAGGGTATTGTCCATTATGGCTACACCTTC
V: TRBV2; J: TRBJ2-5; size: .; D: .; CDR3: CASSVRRTEETQYF; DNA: TGTGCCAGCAGTGTCAGGAGGACAGAAGAGACCCAGTACTTC
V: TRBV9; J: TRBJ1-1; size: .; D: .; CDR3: CASSAPAGGRALGLNTEAFF; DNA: TGTGCCAGCAGCGCCCCGGCGGGAGGGCGCGCTCTGGGTCTGAACACTGAAGCTTTCTTT
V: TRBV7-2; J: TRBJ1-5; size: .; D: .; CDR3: CASSTNSGVCHF; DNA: TGTGCCAGCAGCACAAATTCCGGGGTCTGTCATTTT